This T cell receptor (beta chain) was documented in a study of cytomegalovirus exposure and HLA in healthy donors. Whole-study results and caveats: The majority of CMV-associated TCR beta chains were reported as apparently HLA-restricted in a later analysis.

On this clone: The antigen is undetermined.

Germline V gives CDR1 LGHNA, CDR2 YNFKEQ. V was cut by 0 bases and J by 0 bases, with 10 bases left in between. The CDR3 runs to 16 residues. This PCR relied on a set of 60 Vbeta primers and 13 Jbeta primers. Produced via immunoSEQ multiplex PCR; TCRdb's table is partial and in-frame only. The data show more than 90,000 clones, with 55% to 80% seen just once and roughly 2% held by the top ten. The chain combines TRBV4-2 with TRBJ2-3; TRBD2 might be the D (5 bases). The sequenced sample was PBMCs. The TCR originated in a woman in her 30s in good health and CMV-seronegative. CDR3 residues: CASSQEFGGSTDTQYF. Written as DNA, the CDR3 is TGTGCCAGCAGCCAAGAATTCGGCGGGAGCACAGATACGCAGTATTTT.